This T cell receptor beta chain derives from a study of identical twins. Whole-study findings and limits: The presence of invariant MAIT and iNKT cells could partly confound analyses of zero-insertion sequences.

Template switching created a universal primer site, and the cDNA included unique molecular identifiers. Via MiXCR, TCRdb re-called the 5' RACE reads, giving one row per CDR3 protein. The sample records some 900,000 distinct CDR3 sequences, 9% to 15% being singletons. The sample holds one count of this clonotype. Its antigen is currently unknown. V gave up 3 bases and J gave up 2 bases, with 12 bases separating them. Germline loops: CDR1 WSHSY, CDR2 SAAADI. The CDR3 length is 15 residues. These data are also associated with another study on yellow fever vaccine responses in identical twins.

This TCR was sampled from a woman younger than 30 in good health. This chain joins TRBV10-2 and TRBJ2-3, with D unclear. Sequenced material: PBMCs. The CDR3: CASSDQDRFTDTQYF. CDR3 bases: TGCGCCAGCAGTGACCAAGACCGGTTCACAGATACGCAGTATTTT.